A selection of T cell receptor beta chains follows, all from one sample in a study of control samples from healthy donors and cancer patients. The data were produced by immunoSEQ multiplex PCR, yet TCRdb's version contains in-frame clones alone and is incomplete. Of around 100,000 clones listed, about 91% are singletons. The sequenced material came from blood. The source of these receptors is a man aged 30 to 39 in good health. Each CDR3 is given with its conserved first and last residue.

V gene	J gene	CDR3 protein
TRBV5-4	TRBJ2-1	CASSLGGSAYNEQFF
TRBV6-5	TRBJ2-7	CASSYARGHEQYF
TRBV9	TRBJ1-1	CASSAQTAPNTEAFF
TRBV6-5	TRBJ2-3	CASTMREVYTQYF
TRBV14	TRBJ2-6	CASSQVLRLAGLGANVLTF
TRBV6-2/TRBV6-3	TRBJ1-2	CASSYVHAVNYGYTF
TRBV24-1	TRBJ1-5	CATSAATLGGTGNQPQHF
TRBV6-2/TRBV6-3	TRBJ2-2	CASSPPPLAGVTGELFF
TRBV28	TRBJ1-5	CASSPRRISNQPQHF
TRBV9	TRBJ2-4	CASSPHSTSRGDIAKNIQYF
TRBV5-4	TRBJ2-5	CASSGAGTETQYF
TRBV18	TRBJ1-2	CASSRPQGGYTF
TRBV7-6	TRBJ2-2	CASGLAGVGTGELFF
TRBV24-1	TRBJ2-5	CATSDLTGGRETQYF
TRBV2	TRBJ2-7	CASSAQGYEQYF
TRBV7-2	TRBJ1-5	CASSLSGGDQPQHF
TRBV5-1	TRBJ1-2	CASSLTYGVYGYTF
TRBV28	TRBJ2-7	CASSSRTGASSYEQYF
TRBV7-9	TRBJ2-3	CASSQHRGTGIYDTQYF
TRBV5-6	TRBJ2-7	CASSFYRDSSYEQYF
TRBV11-2	TRBJ1-2	CASSFLSGGSYGYTF
TRBV15	TRBJ1-2	CATSRDRQGTNYGYTF
TRBV29-1	TRBJ2-5	CSVVGQSGRETQYF
TRBV21-1	TRBJ1-2	CASRSSDKGGTF
TRBV7-3	TRBJ2-3	CASSPQGPRSTDTQYF
TRBV6-6	TRBJ1-1	CASSRGAGESGYTEAFF
TRBV6-1	TRBJ2-5	CASSEAGLAGKETQYF
TRBV11-2	TRBJ2-1	CASSLFNPNLSYNEQFF
TRBV6-5	TRBJ2-2	CASRGPGEVTGELFF
TRBV19	TRBJ2-1	CASSFQGAYNEQFF
TRBV28	TRBJ1-6	CASSPDSRTYSPLHF
TRBV27	TRBJ1-4	CASSGRRRATNEKLFF
TRBV29-1	TRBJ1-2	CSVEDLVSGGYTF
TRBV9	TRBJ2-3	CASSASGSSADTQYF
TRBV9	TRBJ1-6	CASSVAQGAYETLHF
TRBV5-1	TRBJ2-7	CASSLEGRTAYEQYF
TRBV18	TRBJ2-7	CASSLHKASSVYEQYF
TRBV7-2	TRBJ1-3	CASSYGGDRNTIYF
TRBV11-3	TRBJ1-1	CASSSPHTGGTEAFF
TRBV5-4	TRBJ2-6	CASSSDRSSGANVLTF
TRBV11-3	TRBJ2-1	CASEAESGEQFF
TRBV11-3	TRBJ2-1	CASSLISGRANEQFF
TRBV29-1	TRBJ2-3	CSVAPPAVVDTQYF
TRBV7-3	TRBJ2-5	CASSLGGRNQETQYF
TRBV27	TRBJ1-1	CASSRGTKNTEAFF
TRBV19	TRBJ1-5	CASTLGRGSQPQHF
TRBV3-1/TRBV3-2	TRBJ2-1	CASSQRPQLDVPNEQFF
TRBV19	TRBJ1-5	CASSMGGYQPQHF
TRBV28	TRBJ2-7	CASNSPGTGDEQYF
TRBV19	TRBJ2-7	CASSPSSVGSYEQYF
TRBV6-5	TRBJ1-1	CASREGQGDTEAFF
TRBV9	TRBJ2-1	CASSVDRGRVLEQFF